This section outlines one T cell receptor beta chain sequence together with its context. What it binds is not known. The germline V gene encodes CDR1 SGHAT and CDR2 FQDESV (reference sequence). The CDR3 runs to 15 residues. V shed 3 bases and J shed 0 bases, with 11 bases lying between them. The sample belongs to a study of CD8+ T cells in alopecia areata. Study-wide points: Scalp samples also yield sequences from resident alphabeta T cells of normal skin. Clarity of TCR sharing across patients fell short of that in mice, possibly HLA-related. Especially in alopecia totalis/universalis, lesional scalp showed greater clonality than normal scalp did.

In each case, RNA was isolated and then reverse transcribed into cDNA as the sequencing template. Measured with immunoSEQ multiplex PCR; TCRdb has only the in-frame clones, and not every one. Seen here are 200,000 to 250,000 clones, about 56% observed once, and the top ten hold about 5.3%. This TCR was recovered from a human donor in good health. The chain joins TRBV11-1 to TRBJ2-5; the D gene is possibly TRBD1 (6 bases). The sample taken for sequencing was CD8+ T cells sorted from blood. The CDR3 here is CASSLTGTYQETQYF. In nucleotides, the CDR3 is TGTGCCAGCAGCTTGACAGGAACGTACCAAGAGACCCAGTACTTC.